This record covers a single TCR beta chain. The antigen is unknown. This sample was included in a study of T cell repertoires in cytomegalovirus infection. The CDR3 runs to 14 residues. Germline values: CDR1 MRHNA, CDR2 SNTAGT. V lost 0 bases and J lost 4, with 9 bases in between. Each CDR3 protein is one row after TCRdb ran MiXCR on the reads. This sample has about 83,000 distinct CDR3 sequences, with 29% found just once. The receptor comes from a human donor in good health (CMV status not recorded). Some clones in this sample may be carry-over from other donors' samples. Sequenced here: CD8+ T cells from cultured PBMCs, sampled from culture after CMV antigen stimulation. The chain is built from TRBV6-4 and TRBJ1-1; TRBD1 might be the D (6 bases). This CDR3 reads CASSDSGGLTEAFF. The CDR3 bases are TGTGCCAGCAGTGACTCCGGGGGGCTCACTGAAGCTTTCTTT.